The 9 T cell receptor beta chains reported below all come from one sample, sequenced in a study of blood T cells in healthy people across ages. A second PCR, run for about 7 to 11 cycles, used a sample-barcoded 5' primer plus a J-beta primer mix. MiXCR was run by TCRdb on the 5' RACE reads, yielding one entry per CDR3 protein. Of about a million distinct CDR3 sequences listed, just over 50% are singletons. The sequenced sample consisted of blood. Receptor source: a woman aged 55-70 years in good health.

The rearrangement uses TRBV7-2 and TRBJ1-4; D remains unclear. The ends were cut back, 5 bases at V and 5 bases at J, with 15 bases in the middle. The CDR3 is 15 amino acids. Germline lookup yields CDR1 SGHTA and CDR2 FQGNSA. The CDR3 is CASSPRGGENEKLFF. Here the CDR3 DNA reads TGTGCCAGCAGCCCAAGAGGCGGCGAAAATGAAAAACTGTTTTTT.

This clonotype showed up many times. The chain employs TRBV7-2 and TRBJ1-1; TRBD1 is a possible D gene (6 bases). The CDR3 runs to 15 residues. The V and J ends lost 3 bases and 0 bases respectively, with 11 bases between them. Germline V lookup: CDR1 SGHTA, CDR2 FQGNSA. The CDR3 region has the DNA TGTGCCAGCAGCTTCGGAGGGGGGATGAACACTGAAGCTTTCTTT. Its translation: CASSFGGGMNTEAFF.

This chain uses TRBV7-2 with TRBJ2-3; weak D call: TRBD1 (6 bases). Germline V gene lookup returns CDR1 SGHTA and CDR2 FQGNSA. V shed 5 bases and J shed 0 bases, with 12 bases lying between them. The CDR3 has 15 amino acids. This CDR3 is CASSRTGPSTDTQYF. CDR3 DNA: TGTGCCAGCAGCCGCACAGGGCCTAGCACAGATACGCAGTATTTT. Combining the CDR3 with reference TRBV7-2 and TRBJ2-3 gives the whole variable domain GAGVSQSPSNKVTEKGKDVELRCDPISGHTALYWYRQSLGQGLEFLIYFQGNSAPDKSGLPSDRFSAERTGGSVSTLTIQRTQQEDSAVYLCASSRTGPSTDTQYFGPGTRLTVL.

Only one count was recorded for this clonotype. V usage is TRBV9 and J usage is TRBJ2-7, with D tentatively TRBD2 (6 bases). This CDR3 spans 14 amino acids. Trimming shortened V by 4 bases and J by 2 bases, and 13 bases separated the two germline ends. Germline assignment: CDR1 SGDLS and CDR2 YYNGEE. CDR3 sequence reads: CASSKTSSPYEQYF. CDR3 DNA: TGTGCCAGCAGCAAGACTAGTAGTCCCTACGAGCAGTACTTC.

This chain uses TRBV29-1 with TRBJ2-1; TRBD2 is a possible D gene (5 bases). V lost 0 bases and J lost 6, with 6 bases in between. The CDR3 sequence is 12 residues long. CDR1 and CDR2 from the germline V gene are SQVTM and ANQGSEA. The CDR3 DNA is TGCAGCGTTGAAGAGGCGGGCAATGAGCAGTTCTTC. Its translation: CSVEEAGNEQFF.

The rearrangement joins TRBV4-2 to TRBJ2-7, with 9 bases lining up with TRBD1. The J call may not be correct, given that the DNA end is closer to TRBJ2-5. Germline-derived CDR1 and CDR2 are LGHNA and YNFKEQ. This CDR3 comprises 19 residues. The CDR3 loop reads CASSQLGTGKTSRQETQYF. The CDR3 coding sequence is TGTGCCAGCAGCCAACTCGGGACAGGGAAGACTAGTAGGCAAGAGACCCAGTACTTC.

The chain uses TRBV7-8 and TRBJ1-6; D is perhaps TRBD1 (5 bases). This CDR3 is built from 17 residues. V shed 2 bases and J shed 7 bases, with 18 bases lying between them. Germline values: CDR1 SGHVS, CDR2 FQNEAQ. The CDR3 bases are TGTGCCAGCAGCTTACTTCCTAGGAGGGGATCCAATTCACCCCTCCACTTT. Translating gives CASSLLPRRGSNSPLHF.

Note on this clonotype: The junction and the germline gene differ at one end; a read error may be behind it. CDR3 in amino acids: CSANTPTSGSIRPSTDTRYF. The CDR3, as DNA: TGCAGTGCTAACACCCCCACTAGCGGGAGTATTCGTCCTAGCACAGATACGCGGTATTTT. The chain has TRBV20-1 and TRBJ2-3; 11 positions match TRBD2. CDR1 DFQATT and CDR2 SNEGSKA come from the germline V gene (reference sequence). This CDR3 is 20 amino acids long.

This clonotype was counted between two and nine times. The chain combines TRBV29-1 with TRBJ2-3; possibly TRBD2 for D (6 bases). This CDR3 region has 12 residues. Germline CDR1 is SQVTM and CDR2 is ANQGSEA. The V end lost 6 bases, the J end lost 6 bases, and 13 bases lay between the germline ends. The CDR3 is CSVGGGGDTQYF. DNA of the CDR3: TGCAGCGTCGGGGGAGGAGGGGATACGCAGTATTTT.